This entry lists 30 T cell receptor beta chains sequenced from one sample in a study of shared clonotypes between healthy human individuals. Data came from immunoSEQ multiplex PCR; TCRdb stores just in-frame clones and leaves some out. The sample lists about 690,000 clones; 90% were seen once. The material sequenced was memory CD8+ T cells from PBMCs. Regarding subset: CD45RO+ cells pooled with CCR7-negative TemRA cells. The receptors originated from a man aged 18-30 years in good health. Some clones in this sample may be carry-over from other donors' samples.

The rearrangement links TRBV6-6 to TRBJ2-7, with D perhaps matching TRBD1 or TRBD2 (5 bases each). CDR1 is MNHNY and CDR2 is SVGAGI in the germline V gene (reference sequence). V gave up 5 bases and J gave up 2 bases, with 13 bases separating them. CDR3 size: 14 residues. The CDR3 coding sequence is TGTGCCAGCAGTGGGACCGCACCTGCCTACGAGCAGTACTTC. It codes for CASSGTAPAYEQYF.

The J gene is TRBJ1-1, the V gene TRBV27, with 7 bases identical to TRBD1. Germline values: CDR1 MNHEY, CDR2 SMNVEV (reference sequence). The CDR3 spans 13 residues. V was pared by 3 bases and J by 7 bases, with 5 bases of the junction left unmatched. The CDR3 is CASSFQGGSEAFF. CDR3 DNA sequence: TGTGCCAGCAGTTTTCAGGGGGGGAGTGAAGCTTTCTTT.

This sequence joins TRBV21-1 and TRBJ2-4; the D segment call TRBD2 is taken from the table without a DNA check. TRBV21-1 constitutes a pseudogene. This CDR3 is built from 14 residues. CDR3 coding DNA: TGTGCCAGCAGCTCGGGACTCCGCAAAAACATTCAGTACTTC. As protein: CASSSGLRKNIQYF.

The V gene is TRBV15, the J gene TRBJ2-1; no firm D call. The CDR3 totals 15 residues. CDR1 LNHNV and CDR2 YYDKDF come from the germline V gene (reference sequence). The V end lost 4 bases, the J end lost 1 base, and 11 bases lay between the germline ends. The chain's CDR3 is CATSTGGKSYNEQFF. The CDR3 region has the DNA TGTGCCACCAGCACAGGCGGAAAGTCCTACAATGAGCAGTTCTTC.

This rearrangement joins TRBV10-3 to TRBJ2-1, with 10 bases lining up with TRBD1. This CDR3 spans 14 amino acids. With 6 bases clipped from V and 8 bases from J, the junction kept 7 bases outside the gene matches. Per the germline V gene, CDR1 is ENHRY and CDR2 is SYGVKD. This chain's CDR3 is CAIRGGQGSDEQFF. As DNA, the CDR3 is TGTGCCATCAGGGGGGGACAGGGGAGCGATGAGCAGTTCTTC.

The chain couples TRBV10-3 to TRBJ1-2, with no clear D. Trimming took 3 bases from V and 0 from J, leaving 8 bases between them. The CDR3 loop spans 14 amino acids. Germline CDR1 and CDR2: ENHRY and SYGVKD. CDR3 sequence reads: CAISEVIANYGYTF. The CDR3, as DNA: TGTGCCATCAGTGAAGTGATAGCTAACTATGGCTACACCTTC.

The chain uses TRBV5-1 and TRBJ2-1; the match to TRBD1 covers 7 bases. This CDR3 spans 14 amino acids. The germline CDR1 and CDR2 sequences are SGHRS and YFSETQ. J was trimmed by 3 bases and V by 6 bases; bases with no gene match: 6. The CDR3 region has the DNA TGCGCCAGCACCGGGACAGACTTCTACAATGAGCAGTTCTTC. It translates to CASTGTDFYNEQFF. The variable domain in full, with the rest retrieved from reference TRBV5-1 and TRBJ2-1, is KAGVTQTPRYLIKTRGQQVTLSCSPISGHRSVSWYQQTPGQGLQFLFEYFSETQRNKGNFPGRFSGRQFSNSRSEMNVSTLELGDSALYLCASTGTDFYNEQFFGPGTRLTVL.

CDR3 DNA: TGTGCCATCGCCCCGCGGGTGGCGGCCTACAATGAGCAGTTCTTC. This gives the protein CAIAPRVAAYNEQFF. The rearrangement links TRBV19 to TRBJ2-1, with D possibly being TRBD2 (5 bases). This CDR3 is built from 15 residues. The V end was cut by 10 bases, the J end by 2 bases, with 18 bases between. Germline V gives CDR1 LNHDA, CDR2 SQIVND (reference sequence).

V usage is TRBV19 and J usage is TRBJ2-2; 7 nucleotides align to TRBD2. Germline CDR1 is LNHDA and CDR2 is SQIVND (reference sequence). The CDR3 is 18 amino acids. V shed 3 bases, J shed 3 bases, and the junction held 13 bases outside the gene matches. In DNA form, the CDR3 reads TGTGCCAGTAGTATGGGAGGGAGCTCTACCCCCTACACCGGGGAGCTGTTTTTT. Amino acid sequence: CASSMGGSSTPYTGELFF.

The rearrangement links TRBV2 to TRBJ2-4; possible D gene TRBD2, 6 bases. The germline CDR1 and CDR2 sequences are SNHLY and FYNNEI. The V and J ends lost 6 bases and 0 bases respectively, with 18 bases between them. This CDR3 comprises 17 residues. CDR3 in DNA: TGTGCCAGCAGCCCCTTTCGGGGGTCCGTAGCCAAAAACATTCAGTACTTC. Translated: CASSPFRGSVAKNIQYF.

The J gene is TRBJ2-1, the V gene TRBV15, with 9 nucleotides matching TRBD2. This CDR3 is 15 amino acids long. V trimming: 0 bases; J trimming: 8 bases; junction bases outside the gene matches: 5. The V gene's germline CDR1 is LNHNV and CDR2 YYDKDF (reference sequence). Here the CDR3 DNA reads TGTGCCACCAGCAGAGACCGCCGGACTAGCGATGAGCAGTTCTTC. Amino acid sequence: CATSRDRRTSDEQFF.

This clone was detected only once. V usage is TRBV6-1 and J usage is TRBJ2-3, with D perhaps being TRBD1 or TRBD2 (5 bases each). Germline V gene lookup returns CDR1 MNHNS and CDR2 SASEGT. There are 16 residues in the CDR3. Trimming took 2 bases from V and 2 from J, leaving 14 bases between them. This CDR3 reads CASSEYHGASTDTQYF. CDR3 DNA sequence: TGTGCCAGCAGTGAATATCACGGGGCCTCCACAGATACGCAGTATTTT.

This chain links TRBV7-2 with TRBJ2-7; D might be TRBD1 (5 bases). V lost 5 bases, J lost 2 bases, and 16 bases lay in between. The CDR3 spans 15 residues. Germline V gene sequence: CDR1 SGHTA, CDR2 FQGNSA. CDR3 region: CASSVLGHPTYEQYF. CDR3 sequence (DNA): TGTGCCAGCAGCGTCCTAGGACACCCCACCTACGAGCAGTACTTC.

V and J are TRBV9 and TRBJ2-7, with D unresolved. Germline loops: CDR1 SGDLS, CDR2 YYNGEE. This CDR3 region has 15 residues. Trimming stripped 4 bases from V and 1 base from J, with 15 bases between. The CDR3, as DNA: TGTGCCAGCAGCCCCGACCCACTTAGATCCTACGAGCAGTACTTC. Translating gives CASSPDPLRSYEQYF.

The V call is TRBV4-2, the J call TRBJ2-3, with 12 bases that match TRBD2. V gave up 4 bases and J gave up 4 bases; unmatched junction bases: 9. The CDR3 extends over 17 amino acids. CDR1 and CDR2 (germline): LGHNA, YNFKEQ. The CDR3 nucleotides are TGTGCCAGCAGCCTCCCCGGTGGACTAGCGGGGCCAGATACGCAGTATTTT. Translated, it gives CASSLPGGLAGPDTQYF.

This clone was observed a single time. The CDR3 nucleotides read TGTGCCAGCAGTTTGGGTTGGCAGGGCTCCTACAATGAGCAGTTCTTC. Protein product: CASSLGWQGSYNEQFF. This sequence joins TRBV28 and TRBJ2-1; D might be TRBD1 (5 bases). CDR3 length equals 16 residues. The germline V gene encodes CDR1 MDHEN and CDR2 SYDVKM. V lost 3 bases to trimming and J lost 0 bases, with 12 bases between them.

The V call is TRBV7-9, the J call TRBJ2-7; D might be TRBD2 (6 bases). This CDR3 is built from 16 residues. CDR1 and CDR2 from the germline V gene are SEHNR and FQNEAQ (reference sequence). V was pared by 5 bases and J by 2 bases, with 19 bases between. For the CDR3, the DNA is TGTGCCAGCAGCCAGGCGGGGCGGGGTGGGACCTACGAGCAGTACTTC. Translation: CASSQAGRGGTYEQYF.

This clone was seen a single time. Other DNA sequences within the sample encode an identical CDR3. The gene calls are TRBV27 and TRBJ2-3; tentative D call: TRBD2 (6 bases). Per the germline V gene, CDR1 is MNHEY and CDR2 is SMNVEV (reference sequence). Between the trimmed V and J ends, which lost 3 bases and 0 bases, there was a span of 10 bases. This CDR3 contains 15 residues. The DNA for the CDR3 is TGTGCCAGCAGTTTTGGCAGCGGGAGCACAGATACGCAGTATTTT. This translates into CASSFGSGSTDTQYF.

V gene TRBV6-5 combines with J gene TRBJ1-1, with D possibly matching TRBD1 (6 bases). The CDR3 runs to 14 residues. V shed 0 bases and J shed 6 bases, with 11 bases lying between them. The germline V gene encodes CDR1 MNHEY and CDR2 SVGAGI. The CDR3 spells CASSYSSWGPEAFF. In nucleotides, the CDR3 is TGTGCCAGCAGTTACTCGAGTTGGGGGCCTGAAGCTTTCTTT.

This CDR3 is CASSATQQDPYEQYF. In DNA form, the CDR3 reads TGTGCCAGCAGCGCGACCCAACAGGATCCCTACGAGCAGTACTTC. The chain joins TRBV6-1 to TRBJ2-7; possibly TRBD1 for D (5 bases). Germline lookup yields CDR1 MNHNS and CDR2 SASEGT. Deletions cut 6 bases from V and 2 bases from J, with 17 bases between. CDR3 length: 15 amino acids.

The rearrangement links TRBV7-6 to TRBJ2-1; 12 bases fit TRBD2. This CDR3 is built from 18 residues. Germline V CDR1 and CDR2: SGHVS, FNYEAQ. V shed 2 bases, J shed 2 bases, and the junction held 7 bases outside the gene matches. This CDR3 is CASSLLAGGPGPYNEQFF. In nucleotides, the CDR3 is TGTGCCAGCAGCTTACTAGCGGGAGGGCCTGGACCCTACAATGAGCAGTTCTTC.

The chain recombines TRBV21-1 with TRBJ2-3. TRBV21-1 is labeled a pseudogene. This CDR3 spans 14 amino acids. The DNA for the CDR3 is TGTGCCAGCAGCAAAGTTAGGGTCCCAGATACGCAGTATTTT. Translating gives CASSKVRVPDTQYF.

V is TRBV11-3 and J is TRBJ2-5; D not resolved. CDR3 length equals 13 residues. Trimming took off 3 bases at V and 5 bases at J, with 10 bases between the two ends. Germline V gene data show CDR1 as SGHNT and CDR2 as YENEEA. In DNA, the CDR3 is TGTGCCAGCAGCTTGCGTGAGGAGGAGACCCAGTACTTC. This codes for CASSLREEETQYF. Full variable domain (remainder filled in from reference TRBV11-3 and TRBJ2-5): EAGVVQSPRYKIIEKKQPVAFWCNPISGHNTLYWYLQNLGQGPELLIRYENEEAVDDSQLPKDRFSAERLKGVDSTLKIQPAELGDSAVYLCASSLREEETQYFGPGTRLLVL.

The rearrangement joins TRBV27 to TRBJ2-2, with D tentatively TRBD1 or TRBD2 (5 bases each). Germline lookup yields CDR1 MNHEY and CDR2 SMNVEV (reference sequence). The V and J ends lost 8 bases and 6 bases respectively, with 10 bases between them. This CDR3 region has 12 residues. CDR3 in DNA: TGTGCCAGCGGGAGAGGGGCCGGGGAGCTGTTTTTT. It translates to CASGRGAGELFF.

The CDR3 here is CASSLGETQYF. Written as DNA, the CDR3 is TGTGCCAGCAGCCTCGGTGAGACCCAGTACTTC. The chain has TRBV14 and TRBJ2-5, with D hard to call. V lost 4 bases and J lost 5, with 5 bases in between. Per the germline V gene, CDR1 is SGHDN and CDR2 is FVKESK. This CDR3 is 11 amino acids long. Using reference TRBV14 and TRBJ2-5 for the parts outside the CDR3, the full variable domain is EAGVTQFPSHSVIEKGQTVTLRCDPISGHDNLYWYRRVMGKEIKFLLHFVKESKQDESGMPNNRFLAERTGGTYSTLKVQPAELEDSGVYFCASSLGETQYFGPGTRLLVL.

The V gene is TRBV28, the J gene TRBJ2-5, with 16 bases lining up with TRBD2. This CDR3 comprises 18 residues. The V segment lost 3 bases and the J segment 2 bases; nucleotides outside the gene matches: 6. Germline V lookup: CDR1 MDHEN, CDR2 SYDVKM. The CDR3 protein is CASSFPGLAGGVQETQYF. CDR3 DNA sequence: TGTGCCAGCAGTTTCCCGGGACTAGCGGGAGGGGTACAAGAGACCCAGTACTTC.

The V call is TRBV27, the J call TRBJ2-7, with D perhaps TRBD1 (5 bases). V gave up 6 bases and J gave up 2 bases, with 17 bases separating them. The CDR3 is 15 amino acids. Germline V gene sequence: CDR1 MNHEY, CDR2 SMNVEV (reference sequence). CDR3 amino acids: CASRPDRGWPYEQYF. In DNA form, the CDR3 reads TGTGCCAGCAGACCCGACAGAGGATGGCCCTACGAGCAGTACTTC.

The V and J genes are TRBV7-9 and TRBJ1-2, with D possibly being TRBD1 (5 bases). This CDR3 contains 14 residues. The V and J ends lost 5 bases and 5 bases respectively, with 15 bases between them. Per the germline V gene, CDR1 is SEHNR and CDR2 is FQNEAQ (reference sequence). The DNA of the CDR3 is TGTGCCAGCAGCCAAGTGGGGCAGGGATATGGCTACACCTTC. This gives the protein CASSQVGQGYGYTF.

The rearrangement uses TRBV4-1 and TRBJ1-1; tentative D call: TRBD1 (5 bases). Trimming shortened V by 4 bases and J by 7 bases, and 28 bases separated the two germline ends. The CDR3 is made up of 18 amino acids. Per the germline V gene, CDR1 is MGHRA and CDR2 is YSYEKL. The CDR3 loop is CASSPLLVGPNQGDEAFF. In nucleotides, the CDR3 is TGCGCCAGCAGCCCCCTCCTAGTAGGGCCAAATCAAGGGGATGAAGCTTTCTTT.

The chain carries TRBV19 and TRBJ1-5; maybe TRBD1 (5 bases). The CDR3 consists of 13 residues. CDR1 and CDR2 (germline): LNHDA, SQIVND (reference sequence). V was trimmed by 6 bases and J by 4 bases, leaving 10 bases between them. The CDR3 loop is CASRRDGNQPQHF. The DNA for the CDR3 is TGTGCCAGTAGACGGGACGGTAATCAGCCCCAGCATTTT.